This TCR beta chain was identified in a study of CD8+ T cells in alopecia areata. Study-wide findings and caveats: Many of the expanded lesional clones endured in scalp and blood while on tofacitinib.

Extracted from the samples, RNA was reverse transcribed into cDNA to serve as the sequencing template. This table comes from immunoSEQ multiplex PCR, and its TCRdb copy is limited to in-frame clones, with some not included. This sample has under 110,000 clones, with just under 60% found just once. CDR1 is SGHTA, CDR2 FQGTGA, per germline. Trimming cost V 0 bases and J 3 bases; bases outside gene matches: 4. The CDR3 sequence is 15 residues long. As to treatment: oral pan-JAK inhibitor, 5-10 mg twice daily. For this clone: Its target is not known.

J is TRBJ1-1 and V is TRBV7-3, with 7 positions matching TRBD1. The origin of this receptor is a human donor with alopecia areata. Sequencing was performed on CD8+ T cells sorted from blood, taken at roughly week 58, from a patient treated with tofacitinib. The CDR3 coding sequence is TGTGCCAGCAGCTTAACTGTCGACAGGGACACTGAAGCTTTCTTT. Its translation: CASSLTVDRDTEAFF. The full variable domain, in which reference TRBV7-3 and TRBJ1-1 provide the parts outside the CDR3, is GAGVSQTPSNKVTEKGKYVELRCDPISGHTALYWYRQSLGQGPEFLIYFQGTGAADDSGLPNDRFFAVRPEGSVSTLKIQRTERGDSAVYLCASSLTVDRDTEAFFGQGTRLTVV.